The 17 T cell receptor beta chains listed next were all sequenced from one sample in a study of sequential checkpoint blockade in melanoma. Using immunoSEQ multiplex PCR, the repertoire was profiled, and TCRdb retains in-frame clones only, with some absent. This table holds over 15,000 clones, under 75% found once. The treatment is: randomized to nivolumab then ipilimumab (arm A) or the reverse (arm B). Sequenced material: CD8+ T cells sorted from blood (inferred from file names), taken from a patient given nivolumab and ipilimumab in sequence. The receptor source for this set is a human donor with melanoma.

This clone was detected only a few times. The J gene is TRBJ2-7, the V gene TRBV7-9; D might be TRBD2 (7 bases). With 0 bases removed from V and 6 bases from J, the gap between germline ends came to 12 bases. Germline values: CDR1 SEHNR, CDR2 FQNEAQ (reference sequence). The CDR3 totals 14 residues. The CDR3 bases are TGTGCCAGCAGCTTAGCGAACAGGGAGGGCGAGCAGTACTTC. It yields the protein CASSLANREGEQYF.

The chain combines TRBV11-2 with TRBJ2-5; TRBD2 might be the D (6 bases). Germline assignment: CDR1 SGHAT and CDR2 FQNNGV. The CDR3 extends over 17 amino acids. Trimming left V 1 base short and J 1 base short, with 16 bases between. CDR3 sequence: CASSLGNEGLIQETQYF. The CDR3 DNA sequence: TGTGCCAGCAGCTTAGGAAATGAGGGACTGATCCAAGAGACCCAGTACTTC.

This chain uses TRBV21-1 with TRBJ1-2; TRBD1 is the table's D call and was not checked against the DNA. TRBV21-1 is tagged as a pseudogene. The CDR3 covers 13 residues. For the CDR3, the DNA is TGTGCCAGCAGCGAGGACAGGGCCTATGGCTACACCTTC. Protein: CASSEDRAYGYTF.

This rearrangement joins TRBV11-3 to TRBJ2-1; 11 bases fit TRBD2. There are 16 residues in the CDR3. Germline-derived CDR1 and CDR2 are SGHNT and YENEEA. With V trimmed by 5 bases and J by 1 base, 4 bases remained unmatched. The CDR3 region is CASSARTSGSYNEQFF. In DNA, the CDR3 is TGTGCCAGCAGCGCCCGGACTAGCGGGTCCTACAATGAGCAGTTCTTC.

This chain connects TRBV4-3 to TRBJ2-1; TRBD1 matches 12 bases. Unmatched junction bases numbered 3, after V lost 4 bases and J lost 2 bases. Germline CDR1 is LGHNA and CDR2 is YSLEER. The CDR3 runs to 16 residues. CDR3 bases: TGCGCCAGCAGCCTAGGGACAGGGGGCGCCTACAATGAGCAGTTCTTC. As protein: CASSLGTGGAYNEQFF.

The chain employs TRBV7-9 and TRBJ2-1; 9 nucleotides agree with TRBD2. Germline-derived CDR1 and CDR2 are SEHNR and FQNEAQ (reference sequence). V was clipped by 3 bases and J by 5 bases; unmatched bases: 5. The CDR3 is 15 residues long. The CDR3, as DNA: TGTGCCAGCAGCTTTCCTAGCGGGGCTGACAATGAGCAGTTCTTC. Its protein is CASSFPSGADNEQFF.

The chain uses TRBV2 and TRBJ2-7; TRBD1 matches at 10 bases. This CDR3 spans 14 amino acids. After removal of 8 bases from V and 0 bases from J, the junction contained 4 bases not matched to a gene. Germline assignment: CDR1 SNHLY and CDR2 FYNNEI. The CDR3 loop reads CASSGQGSSYEQYF. The CDR3, as DNA: TGTGCCAGCTCGGGACAGGGGAGCTCCTACGAGCAGTACTTC.

This clone has just a few counts. The chain couples TRBV25-1 to TRBJ1-1; a weak D match, TRBD1 (6 bases). The germline V gene encodes CDR1 MGHDK and CDR2 SYGVNS. This CDR3 has 12 residues. V lost 3 bases, J lost 10 bases, and 12 bases lay in between. In nucleotides, the CDR3 is TGTGCCAGCAGTGACGCAGGGGTGGCAGCTTTCTTT. Protein: CASSDAGVAAFF.

The genes are TRBV9 and TRBJ2-3, with D perhaps matching TRBD2 (6 bases). Germline V CDR1 and CDR2: SGDLS, YYNGEE. Between the trimmed V and J ends, which lost 5 bases and 4 bases, there was a span of 11 bases. The CDR3 spans 13 residues. CDR3 in amino acids: CASRGGTSDTQYF. The CDR3 DNA reads as TGTGCCAGCAGGGGCGGGACTTCAGATACGCAGTATTTT.

The J gene is TRBJ1-2, the V gene TRBV19, with 12 positions matching TRBD1. The CDR3 totals 15 residues. J was trimmed by 7 bases and V by 5 bases; bases with no gene match: 8. Germline V gives CDR1 LNHDA, CDR2 SQIVND (reference sequence). CDR3 DNA sequence: TGTGCCAGTAGTGCCGGGACAGGGGGCGCCGGTGGCTACACCTTC. Encoded protein: CASSAGTGGAGGYTF.

This chain joins TRBV27 and TRBJ1-6; the D is unclear. V was trimmed by 2 bases and J by 3 bases, leaving 11 bases between them. Germline values: CDR1 MNHEY, CDR2 SMNVEV (reference sequence). This CDR3 region has 16 residues. CDR3 in amino acids: CASSLDPGYYNSPLHF. In nucleotides, the CDR3 is TGTGCCAGCAGTTTAGACCCAGGTTACTATAATTCACCCCTCCACTTT.

The chain carries TRBV5-6 and TRBJ2-1; TRBD2 aligns across 12 bases. The CDR3 is made up of 16 amino acids. Germline V gene lookup returns CDR1 SGHDT and CDR2 YYEEEE. V lost 4 bases and J lost 8; bases outside the gene matches: 10. The CDR3 loop reads CASSPSGRALFYEQFF. The CDR3 nucleotides are TGTGCCAGCAGCCCTAGCGGGAGGGCCCTGTTCTATGAGCAGTTCTTC.

The J gene is TRBJ2-7, the V gene TRBV10-3, with D perhaps matching TRBD1 (6 bases). Germline CDR1 reads ENHRY; CDR2 reads SYGVKD. The CDR3 is 15 amino acids. The V gene lost 2 bases and the J gene lost 3 bases, with 14 bases spanning the gap. The chain's CDR3 is CAISEPRQGIYEQYF. DNA for the CDR3: TGTGCCATCAGTGAGCCTCGGCAGGGGATCTACGAGCAGTACTTC.

About this clone itself: At one of its ends the junction is not consistent with the germline gene, which may arise from a read error. The V call is TRBV4-1, the J call TRBJ2-1; 7 bases align to TRBD1. The CDR3 contains 16 residues. CDR1 is MGHRA and CDR2 is YSYEKL in the germline V gene. This CDR3 reads CASSLQGVALYNEQLF. The CDR3 DNA reads as TGCGCCAGCAGCCTCCAGGGGGTAGCGCTGTACAATGAGCAGCTCTTC.

V usage is TRBV6-5 and J usage is TRBJ2-7; 12 bases agree with TRBD1. In germline, CDR1 is MNHEY, CDR2 SVGAGI. V dropped 3 bases and J dropped 3; count of bases not matched to a gene: 3. The CDR3 extends over 15 amino acids. CDR3 coding DNA: TGTGCCAGCAGTTATGGGACAGGGGGCGTCTACGAGCAGTACTTC. Translated: CASSYGTGGVYEQYF.

The V gene is TRBV7-3, the J gene TRBJ1-3; perhaps TRBD1 as D (6 bases). The CDR3 runs 15 residues. Per germline, CDR1 SGHTA and CDR2 FQGTGA. The V and J ends lost 2 bases and 4 bases respectively, with 12 bases between them. CDR3 sequence (DNA): TGTGCCAGCAGCTTATACGGGGGGCGAGGAAACACCATATATTTT. The encoded protein is CASSLYGGRGNTIYF.

V usage is TRBV6-5 and J usage is TRBJ1-1; D is perhaps TRBD1 (6 bases). Trimming pared 4 bases from V and 0 bases from J, leaving 6 bases between. This CDR3 is built from 13 residues. Germline V gene data show CDR1 as MNHEY and CDR2 as SVGAGI. CDR3 DNA sequence: TGTGCCAGCAGTTGGGACATGAACACTGAAGCTTTCTTT. Residues: CASSWDMNTEAFF.